Here is one T cell receptor beta chain with its context. Its antigen is as yet unknown. With 60 Vbeta and 13 Jbeta primers, the PCR was carried out. The repertoire was sequenced with immunoSEQ multiplex PCR; TCRdb's copy has only in-frame clones and lacks some. In the table there are more than 50,000 clones, about 69% of which are singletons. The data stem from a study of cytomegalovirus exposure and HLA in healthy donors. Study-level findings and limits: Previous analysis showed most TCR beta V segments were productive about 87% or about 30% of the time. Immune exposure information comprised only CMV serostatus.

Donors were nominally healthy when sampled, though unrecorded immune exposures were likely. Sequencing was performed on PBMCs. The sequence was collected from a middle-aged man in good health and CMV-seropositive.

CDR3 DNA sequence: TGTGCCTGGAGTGTAATATCAGGGGATGAAAAACTGTTTTTT. Protein: CAWSVISGDEKLFF. The rearrangement links TRBV30 to TRBJ1-4; TRBD1 is a possible D gene (6 bases). The germline V gene has CDR1 GTSNPN and CDR2 SVGIG (reference sequence). The CDR3 has 14 amino acids. The V and J ends lost 0 bases and 6 bases respectively, with 11 bases between them.